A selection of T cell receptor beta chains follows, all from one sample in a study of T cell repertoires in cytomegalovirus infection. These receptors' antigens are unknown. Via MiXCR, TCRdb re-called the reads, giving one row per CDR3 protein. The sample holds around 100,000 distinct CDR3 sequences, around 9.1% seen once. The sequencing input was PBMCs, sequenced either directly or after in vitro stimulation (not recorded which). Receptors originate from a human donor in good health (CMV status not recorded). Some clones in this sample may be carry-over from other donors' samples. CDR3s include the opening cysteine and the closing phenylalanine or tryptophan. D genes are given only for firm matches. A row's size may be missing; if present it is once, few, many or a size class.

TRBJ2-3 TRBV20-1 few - TGCAGTGCCCCTAGGTCGGATACGCAGTATTTT CSAPRSDTQYF
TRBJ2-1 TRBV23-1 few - TGCGGGGGAGAGCGAGGGGCCTACAATGAGCAGTTCTTC CGGERGAYNEQFF
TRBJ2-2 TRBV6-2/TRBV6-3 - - TGTGCCACCTCTCAAAACATCCTGAACACCGGGGAGCTGTTTTTT CATSQNILNTGELFF
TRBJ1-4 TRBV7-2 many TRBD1 TGTGCCAGCAGCTTAGGTGTACAGGGGGCCCAGACTAAAACTAATGAAAAACTGTTTTTT CASSLGVQGAQTKTNEKLFF
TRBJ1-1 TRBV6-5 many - TGTGCCAGCAGTTACTCGGCTGGACAGAACACTGAAGCTTTCTTT CASSYSAGQNTEAFF
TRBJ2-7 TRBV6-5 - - TGTGCCAGCAGTTACTTGGGGCGGCTAGGGAACTACGAGCAGTACTTC CASSYLGRLGNYEQYF
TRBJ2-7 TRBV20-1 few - TGCAGTGCTAGAGGCCTGGACAGCTACGAGCAGTACTTC CSARGLDSYEQYF
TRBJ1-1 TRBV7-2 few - TGTGCCAGTGGGGGCCCTCCCATGAACACTGAAGCTTTCTTT CASGGPPMNTEAFF
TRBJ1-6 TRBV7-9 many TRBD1 TGTGCCAGCAGGTCGGGACAGGGAAGATCACCCCTCCACTTT CASRSGQGRSPLHF
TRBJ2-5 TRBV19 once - TGTGCCAGTAGTAGGGGTTTAGAGACCCAGTACTTC CASSRGLETQYF
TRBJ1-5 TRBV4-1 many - TGCGCCAGCAGCCAAGAGGGGGTGCAGTTAGGGCAGGATCAGCCCCAGCATTTT CASSQEGVQLGQDQPQHF
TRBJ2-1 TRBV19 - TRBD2 TGTGCCAGTAGTACTAGCGGGAGCAACGAGCAGATCTTC CASSTSGSNEQIF
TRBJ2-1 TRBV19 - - TGTGCCAGTAGTAAAATCGATCCAGGTCGACCAAGTTACAATGAGCAGTTCTTC CASSKIDPGRPSYNEQFF
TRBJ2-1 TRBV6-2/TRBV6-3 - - TGTGCCAGCAGTGACCCCCAGGGTGGGTCCTACAATGAGCAGTTCTTC CASSDPQGGSYNEQFF
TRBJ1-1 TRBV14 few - TGTGCCAGCAGCCAGACGAACACTGAAGCTTTCTTT CASSQTNTEAFF
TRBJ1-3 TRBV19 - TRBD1 TGTGCCAGTGCCGGGACAGGTAGTTGGGAAGATATTGGAAACACCATATATTTT CASAGTGSWEDIGNTIYF
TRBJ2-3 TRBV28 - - TGTGCCAGCACAGTCTCCACAGATACGCAGTATTTT CASTVSTDTQYF
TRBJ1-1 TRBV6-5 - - TGTGCCAGCAGTTACTCTGGCGCAAACACTGAAGCTTTCTTT CASSYSGANTEAFF
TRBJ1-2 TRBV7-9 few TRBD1 TGTGCCAGCAGCTTAGAGGGACAGGATGGCTACACCTTC CASSLEGQDGYTF
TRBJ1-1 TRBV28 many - TGTGCCAGCGGTAAAAACAGGGTGAACACTGAAGCTTTCTTT CASGKNRVNTEAFF
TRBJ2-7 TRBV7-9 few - TGTGCCAGCAGTCGGAGTGCGTACGAGCAGTACTTC CASSRSAYEQYF
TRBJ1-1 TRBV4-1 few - TGCGCCAGCAGCCTCGGGGTGGGGAACACTGAAGCTTTCTTT CASSLGVGNTEAFF
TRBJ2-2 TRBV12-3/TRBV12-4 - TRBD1 TGTGCCAGCAGTTTTGACTTCAGGGGGTTTGGCGGGGAGCTGTTTTTT CASSFDFRGFGGELFF
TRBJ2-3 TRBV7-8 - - TGTGCCAGCAGCCCTTGGGGAGTATCAGGCACAGATACGCAGTATTTT CASSPWGVSGTDTQYF
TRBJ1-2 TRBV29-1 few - TGCAGCGTTGAAGATAAAAAAGGGGGGTATGGCTACACCTTC CSVEDKKGGYGYTF
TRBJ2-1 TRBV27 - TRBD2 TGTGCCTCCTGGGGGACTAGCGGGATAACCTCCTACAATGAGCAGTTCTTC CASWGTSGITSYNEQFF
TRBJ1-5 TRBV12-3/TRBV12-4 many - TGTGCCAGCAGTTTAGCAGGGGGAGATCAGCCCCAGCATTTT CASSLAGGDQPQHF
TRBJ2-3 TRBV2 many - TGTGCCAGCAGTGAAGCGCAGGAGTTCACAGATACGCAGTATTTT CASSEAQEFTDTQYF
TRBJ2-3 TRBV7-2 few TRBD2 TGTGCCAGCAGCCGGACTAGCGGGACTAGCACAGATACGCAGTATTTT CASSRTSGTSTDTQYF
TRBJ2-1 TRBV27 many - TGTGCCAGCAGTTTATCACCTAGCTTAAGCTCCTACAATGAGCAGTTCTTC CASSLSPSLSSYNEQFF
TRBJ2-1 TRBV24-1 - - TGTGCCACCAGTGATCTCACTAGCAGTGAGCAGTTCTTC CATSDLTSSEQFF
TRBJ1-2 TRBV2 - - TGTGCCAGTCCACAGGGACTTGGCTATGGCTACACCTTC CASPQGLGYGYTF
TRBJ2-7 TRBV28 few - TGTGCCAGCGGGTCGGTGGACTCCTACGAGCAGTACTTC CASGSVDSYEQYF
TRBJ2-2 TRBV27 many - TGTGCCAGCTCCGGGTGGGTCACCGGGGAGCTGTTTTTT CASSGWVTGELFF
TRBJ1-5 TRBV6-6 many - TGTGCCAGCAGCACAGGTAGTCAGCCCCAGCATTTT CASSTGSQPQHF